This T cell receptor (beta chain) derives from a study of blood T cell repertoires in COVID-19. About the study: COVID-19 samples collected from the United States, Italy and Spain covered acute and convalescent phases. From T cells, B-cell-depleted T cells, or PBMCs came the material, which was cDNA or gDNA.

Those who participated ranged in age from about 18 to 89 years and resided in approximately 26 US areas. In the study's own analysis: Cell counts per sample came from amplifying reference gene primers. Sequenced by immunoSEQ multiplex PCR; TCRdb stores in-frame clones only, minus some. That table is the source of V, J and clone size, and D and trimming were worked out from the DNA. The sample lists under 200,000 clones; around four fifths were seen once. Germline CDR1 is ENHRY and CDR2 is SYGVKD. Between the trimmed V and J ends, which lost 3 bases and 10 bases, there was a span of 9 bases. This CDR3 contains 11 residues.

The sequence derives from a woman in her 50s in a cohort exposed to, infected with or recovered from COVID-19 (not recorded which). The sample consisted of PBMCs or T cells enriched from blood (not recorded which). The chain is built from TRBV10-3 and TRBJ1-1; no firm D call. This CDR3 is CAISDSVAAFF. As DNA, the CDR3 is TGTGCCATCAGTGACAGTGTGGCAGCTTTCTTT.